This TCR beta chain was recorded in a study of T cell responses to AZD1222 COVID-19 vaccine. Study-level background: Doses given second, at about 4 or about 12 weeks, were pooled. Findings and limits, study-wide: Donors skewed white British and female; clonal diversity was possibly underestimated.

CDR3 size: 13 residues. V was clipped by 0 bases and J by 8 bases, with 7 bases between them. This clone was found once. Its target is unknown. The protocol was immunoSEQ multiplex PCR, while the TCRdb copy is restricted to in-frame clones and leaves out a portion. The data hold approximately 65,000 clones, with 65% to 80% observed a single time. The sample here was peripheral blood, taken on day 0 of AZD1222 vaccination. The origin of this receptor is an adult in good health. The V and J genes are TRBV12-3 or TRBV12-4 and TRBJ1-4; D uncertain. CDR3 in DNA: TGTGCCAGCAGTTTAGCGATAGAGGAAAAACTGTTTTTT. It yields the protein CASSLAIEEKLFF.